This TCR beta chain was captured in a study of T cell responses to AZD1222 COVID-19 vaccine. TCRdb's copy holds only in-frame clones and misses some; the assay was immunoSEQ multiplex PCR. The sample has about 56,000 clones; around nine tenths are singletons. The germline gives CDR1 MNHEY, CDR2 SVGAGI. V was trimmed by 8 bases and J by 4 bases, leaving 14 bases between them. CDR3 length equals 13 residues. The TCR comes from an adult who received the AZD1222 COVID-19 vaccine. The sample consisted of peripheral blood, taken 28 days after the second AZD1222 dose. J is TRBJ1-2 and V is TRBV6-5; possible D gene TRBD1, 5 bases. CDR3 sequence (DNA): TGTGCCAGCCATCGGGGCCGGGGCTATGGCTACACCTTC. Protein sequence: CASHRGRGYGYTF.